This TCR beta chain was sequenced in a study of T cell clonality in common variable immunodeficiency. Study results and caveats: In common variable immunodeficiency, TCR beta chains reportedly carried fewer deletions and N-nucleotide insertions. Patient heterogeneity in the CVID cohort limited correlations between repertoire features and clinical complications.

The ends lost 5 bases at V and 5 bases at J; junction bases unmatched: 7. Per germline, CDR1 SGHTA and CDR2 FQGNSA. The CDR3 runs to 14 residues. Caucasian heritage predominated among both patients and controls. The protocol was immunoSEQ multiplex PCR, while the TCRdb copy is restricted to in-frame clones and leaves out a portion. This sample has over 30,000 clones, each found more than once. This clone has a count of ten or more. Its antigen is unidentified. The read halts 3 residues ahead of the CDR3 end, with the missing end drawn from the germline J gene. This clonotype originated in a person between 18 and 70 years old in good health. Sequenced sample: peripheral blood mononuclear cells. The chain couples TRBV7-2 to TRBJ1-1; 8 bases fit TRBD1. CDR3: CASSPGQGRTEAFF. The DNA read from the CDR3 is TGTGCCAGCAGCCCAGGACAGGGACGAACTGAA.